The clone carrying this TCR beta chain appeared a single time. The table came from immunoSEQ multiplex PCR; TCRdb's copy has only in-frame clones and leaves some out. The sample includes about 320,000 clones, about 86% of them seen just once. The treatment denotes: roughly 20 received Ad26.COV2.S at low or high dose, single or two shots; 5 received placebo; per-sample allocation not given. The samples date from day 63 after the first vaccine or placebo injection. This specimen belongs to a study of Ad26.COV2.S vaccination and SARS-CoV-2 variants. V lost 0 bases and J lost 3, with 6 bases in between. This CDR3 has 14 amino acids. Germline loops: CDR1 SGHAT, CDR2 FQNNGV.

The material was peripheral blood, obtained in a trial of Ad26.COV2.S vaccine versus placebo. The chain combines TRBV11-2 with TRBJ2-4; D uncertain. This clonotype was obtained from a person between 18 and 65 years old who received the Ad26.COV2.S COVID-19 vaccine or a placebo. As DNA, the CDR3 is TGTGCCAGCAGCTTAGACGGAAGCAAAAACATTCAGTACTTC. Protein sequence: CASSLDGSKNIQYF.